The source of this T cell receptor (beta chain) is a study of T cells in Graves' hyperthyroidism and ophthalmopathy (dated by TCRdb to about 2019). About the full investigation: Peripheral blood samples were taken at the time of initial diagnosis, prior to any treatment. A discovery cohort of around 98 patients, 43 with Graves' ophthalmopathy and 57 with stable Graves' hyperthyroidism, was used to find distinguishing TCR V-J signatures. Prospective prediction of ophthalmopathy was tested in an independent validation cohort consisting of roughly 20 hyperthyroidism patients and more than 15 patients who later progressed to ophthalmopathy. For training and testing, the 95 to 100 patients in the discovery cohort were randomly divided in a 7:3 ratio. The study also compared thyroid tissue and blood T-cell repertoires from over 5 Graves' hyperthyroidism patients. After sampling, hyperthyroidism patients received methimazole starting at 30 mg daily, and ophthalmopathy patients received high-dose intravenous methylprednisolone. The paper describes TCR Vbeta CDR3 sequencing of fewer than 150 peripheral blood samples, made up of roughly 45 ophthalmopathy patients, roughly 72 hyperthyroidism patients and roughly 17 progressor patients. What the research found in general, with its limitations: Most expanded thyroid clonotypes (frequency above 0.001) were also detected in blood, suggesting blood repertoires may reflect thyroid immune responses. During validation, the model predicted progression to ophthalmopathy a median of roughly 7.1 months ahead of onset, with almost 71% sensitivity and around 73% specificity. Sample size was not statistically predetermined, and blinding of investigators to group allocation was not performed. A 13 V-J signature model separated ophthalmopathy from stable hyperthyroidism, with about 88% sensitivity and roughly 82% specificity in cross-validation and 80%/75% in testing.

For this clonotype: Which antigen it targets is not known. No clone much larger than this one lies a single base away; base qualities are absent.

The TCR beta CDR3 regions were amplified from the RNA transcripts. The first round of RT-PCR for the TCR CDR3 was performed with the HTBI primer set and the Qiagen OneStep RT-PCR kit. The libraries were constructed in a second round of multiplex PCR and then size-selected and purified. The libraries were sequenced on an Illumina HiSeq2000 using paired-end 100 bp reads. In the source study's methods: Raw data were processed with SOAPnuke, discarding reads with adapters, uncalled bases, mean Phred below 15, or no exact constant-primer or identifier match. COPE v1.2.5 was used to merge high-quality paired reads, and clonotypes were defined as unique nucleotide sequences. Clonotypes were aligned to IMGT TRBV, TRBD and TRBJ reference segments using MiTCR v1.1. Only V-J combinations with frequency above 0.0001, covering about 99% of repertoires, were analysed. The TCS score was defined as F50 (clonal expansion) divided by E x V (chaos), with BLOSUM62-based TCRdist calculated between CDR3 peptides within each V-J. Welch's t-statistics and random forest reduced just over 500 V-J features to roughly 13, which were used in a naive Bayes classifier (R e1071). TCRdb took the public reads, trimmed them with fastp at Q25, ran MiXCR for clone calling and kept in-frame beta chains. One record per CDR3 amino acid sequence lists the most common genes and DNA. TCRdb's processing, not the study's, gives the V and J calls here. The sample table contains 350,000 to 450,000 distinct CDR3 sequences; only one count was recorded for over 13% of them. The ten largest clones represent under 30% of the sample.

Per the germline V gene, SGHRS is the CDR1 and YFSETQ is the CDR2. Counted from cysteine to phenylalanine, this CDR3 has 15 amino acids. The DNA shown is the 45-base CDR3, in frame from base 1. At the junction V is shortened by 4 bases and J by 2 bases; bases outside the gene matches: 9. Ophthalmopathy patients had moderately to severely active disease, Clinical Activity Score of at least 3, NOSPECS grade of at least 4, and duration under 3 months. The study excluded patients with uncontrolled infections, other autoimmune diseases, pregnancy or lactation. Diagnoses were established on the basis of clinical symptoms, serum thyroxine and TRAb, thyroid ultrasound, and orbital computed tomography. PBMCs were separated from roughly 10 ml of fresh peripheral blood using Ficoll-Paque density gradient centrifugation. Trizol reagent was used to extract total RNA, and RNA quality was then checked on an Agilent 2100 Bioanalyzer.

The receptor was isolated from a man aged 50-59 years with Graves' ophthalmopathy. The sample taken for sequencing was blood. The chain joins TRBV5-1 to TRBJ2-7, and 7 junctional nucleotides match TRBD2. Here the CDR3 is given as CASSREAGSPYEQYF. The sequenced DNA: TGCGCCAGCAGCCGAGAAGCGGGGTCCCCCTACGAGCAGTACTTC.